This TCR beta chain is from a study of cytomegalovirus exposure and HLA in healthy donors. There are 15 residues in the CDR3. V was pared by 0 bases and J by 5 bases, with 6 bases of the junction left unmatched. Germline CDR1 is SGHNT and CDR2 is YYREEE (reference sequence). This clone appeared once. PCR employed 60 Vbeta and 13 Jbeta primers. The table came from immunoSEQ multiplex PCR; TCRdb's copy has only in-frame clones and leaves some out. The data contain fewer than 200,000 clones, 82% of them singletons. The sequenced material came from PBMCs. The clonotype comes from a woman in her fifties or sixties in good health and CMV-seronegative. The chain recombines TRBV5-4 with TRBJ2-7, with TRBD2 matching over 9 bases. The CDR3 DNA is TGTGCCAGCAGCTTGGAATTACTAGCGGGTAACGAGCAGTACTTC. Translating it yields CASSLELLAGNEQYF.